This T cell receptor (beta chain) was identified during a study of T cells in narcolepsy. Study-level information: Patients with NT1 or NT2 and healthy control donors were enrolled.

Method: immunoSEQ multiplex PCR; TCRdb's copy keeps in-frame clones and lacks some. The repertoire holds over 10,000 clones, with 85% to 90% as singletons. This TCR came from a human donor with narcolepsy. The specimen was CD45RA- memory CD4+ T cells from PBMCs.

The CDR3 is CASSSGLLREKLFF. CDR3 nucleotide sequence: TGTGCCAGCAGTTCGGGACTTTTGCGGGAAAAACTGTTTTTT. The J gene is TRBJ1-4, the V gene TRBV2; D might be TRBD1 (5 bases). The V end was cut by 5 bases, the J end by 8 bases, with 15 bases between. The CDR3 sequence is 14 residues long. Per the germline V gene, CDR1 is SNHLY and CDR2 is FYNNEI.